The 10 T cell receptor beta chains given below trace back to one sample, sequenced in a study of blood T cell repertoires in COVID-19. The data were produced by immunoSEQ multiplex PCR, yet TCRdb's version contains in-frame clones alone and is incomplete. Among about 110,000 clones, less than 85% were seen once, and the ten largest hold about 1.8%. What was sequenced was peripheral blood. The receptors derive from a woman aged 35 to 49 with acute or convalescent COVID-19.

This clone was counted many times. The chain employs TRBV4-1 and TRBJ1-6; D may be TRBD1 (5 bases). V shed 1 base and J shed 5 bases, with 6 bases lying between them. Germline V gene sequence: CDR1 MGHRA, CDR2 YSYEKL. This CDR3 comprises 14 residues. In nucleotides, the CDR3 is TGCGCCAGCAGCCAAGTAGGGGATAATTCACCCCTCCACTTT. Protein sequence: CASSQVGDNSPLHF.

CDR3 region: CASSLETQGSYEQYF. CDR3 sequence (DNA): TGTGCCAGCAGCTTAGAAACACAGGGCTCCTACGAGCAGTACTTC. The chain combines TRBV7-6 with TRBJ2-7; D may be TRBD1 (6 bases). Germline CDR1 and CDR2: SGHVS and FNYEAQ. V lost 1 base and J lost 0, with 10 bases in between. This CDR3 is 15 amino acids long.

This sequence joins TRBV6-5 and TRBJ1-5, with 9 bases identical to TRBD1. Per the germline V gene, CDR1 is MNHEY and CDR2 is SVGAGI. This CDR3 comprises 15 residues. With 6 bases clipped from V and 6 bases from J, the junction kept 9 bases outside the gene matches. CDR3 region: CASRGPGQGGQPQHF. The DNA for the CDR3 is TGTGCCAGCAGGGGACCGGGACAGGGAGGTCAGCCCCAGCATTTT.

This rearrangement joins TRBV7-2 to TRBJ2-2, with 9 bases aligning to TRBD2. CDR1 and CDR2 from the germline V gene are SGHTA and FQGNSA. The CDR3 has 15 amino acids. J lost 4 bases, V lost 5 bases, and 5 bases had no gene match. The CDR3 coding sequence is TGTGCCAGCAGCGCGGGGGGGTCGGGCACCGGGGAGCTGTTTTTT. Residues: CASSAGGSGTGELFF.

Turning to this clone: Within the sample, other DNA sequences also encode this same CDR3. The rearrangement joins TRBV2 to TRBJ1-3; TRBD1 matches 10 bases. The CDR3 sequence is 14 residues long. Losses at the gene ends were 6 bases for V and 2 bases for J; bases not matched to a gene: 1. Germline CDR1 and CDR2: SNHLY and FYNNEI. The CDR3 region has the DNA TGTGCCAGCAGCGGACAGGGGGCTGGAAACACCATATATTTT. Translating it yields CASSGQGAGNTIYF. Full variable domain (missing parts from reference TRBV2 and TRBJ1-3): EPEVTQTPSHQVTQMGQEVILRCVPISNHLYFYWYRQILGQKVEFLVSFYNNEISEKSEIFDDQFSVERPDGSNFTLKIRSTKLEDSAMYFCASSGQGAGNTIYFGEGSWLTVV.

The rearrangement links TRBV11-3 to TRBJ1-4; maybe TRBD1 (5 bases). The CDR3 length is 18 residues. Germline V CDR1 and CDR2: SGHNT, YENEEA. V lost 2 bases and J 0 bases, leaving 16 bases between the germline ends. CDR3 sequence: CASSLPSPKTATNEKLFF. The CDR3 nucleotides are TGTGCCAGCAGCTTACCCTCCCCCAAGACAGCAACTAATGAAAAACTGTTTTTT.

The chain recombines TRBV18 with TRBJ2-1, with 10 bases aligning to TRBD2. Per germline, CDR1 KGHSH and CDR2 LQKENI. V shed 3 bases, J shed 0 bases, and the junction held 8 bases outside the gene matches. This CDR3 is built from 18 residues. The CDR3 here is CASSPPSGGPRSYNEQFF. The CDR3 nucleotides are TGTGCCAGCTCACCTCCTAGCGGGGGCCCACGCTCCTACAATGAGCAGTTCTTC.

V is TRBV3-1 (or the pseudogene TRBV3-2) and J is TRBJ1-2; D is perhaps TRBD1 (6 bases). CDR3 length: 13 amino acids. The germline V gene has CDR1 LGHDT and CDR2 YNNKEL (reference sequence). V lost 4 bases and J lost 3, with 9 bases in between. The CDR3 bases are TGTGCCAGCAGCCCTACAGGGTACTATGGCTACACCTTC. As protein: CASSPTGYYGYTF.

The chain links TRBV29-1 to TRBJ1-1, with 10 bases matching TRBD1. The V gene's germline CDR1 is SQVTM and CDR2 ANQGSEA. Unmatched junction bases numbered 9, after V lost 7 bases and J lost 7 bases. The CDR3 extends over 13 amino acids. The CDR3 reads CSAAEGQGSEAFF. CDR3 DNA: TGCAGCGCCGCGGAGGGACAGGGGAGTGAAGCTTTCTTT.

This clone was observed a handful of times. V gene TRBV2 combines with J gene TRBJ1-5; D gene uncertain. Between the trimmed V and J ends, which lost 3 bases and 4 bases, there was a span of 7 bases. Germline-derived CDR1 and CDR2 are SNHLY and FYNNEI. CDR3 size: 13 residues. The CDR3 nucleotides are TGTGCCAGCAGTGAGCAGGAAAATCAGCCCCAGCATTTT. The encoded protein is CASSEQENQPQHF.